This paragraph reports one T cell receptor beta chain. From germline, CDR1 is MGHRA and CDR2 YSYEKL. The V gene lost 2 bases and the J gene lost 5 bases, with 9 bases spanning the gap. There are 13 residues in the CDR3. A multiplex PCR was run with 60 Vbeta primers and 13 Jbeta primers. TCRdb keeps only in-frame clones here, not all; method: immunoSEQ multiplex PCR. The repertoire table contains about 40,000 clones. The sample belongs to a study of cytomegalovirus exposure and HLA in healthy donors. The source material was PBMCs. This rearrangement joins TRBV4-1 to TRBJ2-5; weak D call: TRBD1 (5 bases). The receptor was derived from a man in his forties or fifties in good health and CMV-seropositive. The CDR3 nucleotides are TGCGCCAGCAGCCAATGGAAGGGGGAGACCCAGTACTTC. The encoded protein is CASSQWKGETQYF.